These 25 T cell receptor beta chains were all obtained from the same sample, sequenced in a study of cytomegalovirus exposure and HLA in healthy donors (dated by TCRdb to the late 2010s). The method was the immunoSEQ multiplex PCR assay. The multiplex PCR relied on a mix of 60 forward primers for TCR Vbeta segments and 13 reverse primers for TCR Jbeta segments. The table was pulled from immuneACCESS by TCRdb, which kept in-frame rearrangements only. Such tables lose some clones; where checked, under half of the loss comes from unresolved V genes, and the rest has no known cause. For this sample the table gives about 65,000 clones, of which 55% to 65% were detected only once. The ten top clones hold around 2.8% of the sample. The specimen sequenced was PBMCs. These receptors were taken from a man aged 30-40 years in good health and CMV-seronegative.

The V gene is TRBV18, the J gene TRBJ2-2; the D gene is possibly TRBD2 (6 bases). Per the germline V gene, CDR1 is KGHSH and CDR2 is LQKENI. Trimming left V 1 base short and J 0 bases short, with 6 bases between. The CDR3 sequence is 15 residues long. CDR3 loop: CASSPRGANTGELFF. CDR3 bases: TGTGCCAGCTCACCACGGGGGGCGAACACCGGGGAGCTGTTTTTT. Drawing the rest from reference TRBV18 and TRBJ2-2, the complete variable domain is NAGVMQNPRHLVRRRGQEARLRCSPMKGHSHVYWYRQLPEEGLKFMVYLQKENIIDESGMPKERFSAEFPKEGPSILRIQQVVRGDSAAYFCASSPRGANTGELFFGEGSRLTVL.

This chain joins TRBV29-1 and TRBJ1-1; 9 bases align to TRBD1. The germline CDR1 and CDR2 sequences are SQVTM and ANQGSEA. This CDR3 region has 13 residues. The J segment lost 10 bases and the V segment lost 6 bases, leaving 12 bases of the junction unmatched. The CDR3 protein is CSVQIQGAGGAFF. The DNA for the CDR3 is TGCAGCGTCCAGATACAGGGGGCGGGTGGAGCTTTCTTT.

CDR3 protein: CASSDTASYEQYF. CDR3 coding DNA: TGCGCCAGCAGCGATACAGCCTCCTACGAGCAGTACTTC. The rearrangement joins TRBV5-1 to TRBJ2-7; D remains unclear. The CDR3 sequence is 13 residues long. CDR1 SGHRS and CDR2 YFSETQ come from the germline V gene. V shed 4 bases and J shed 0 bases, with 8 bases lying between them. Together with reference TRBV5-1 and TRBJ2-7, the CDR3 gives the full variable domain: KAGVTQTPRYLIKTRGQQVTLSCSPISGHRSVSWYQQTPGQGLQFLFEYFSETQRNKGNFPGRFSGRQFSNSRSEMNVSTLELGDSALYLCASSDTASYEQYFGPGTRLTVT.

This sequence joins TRBV5-6 and TRBJ2-7; D might be TRBD1 (5 bases). CDR1 and CDR2 from the germline V gene are SGHDT and YYEEEE. The germline V and J ends were trimmed by 8 bases and 6 bases, with 24 bases remaining between them. This CDR3 comprises 15 residues. CDR3 in amino acids: CASHPPGRVISEQYF. Written as DNA, the CDR3 is TGTGCCAGTCATCCCCCGGGCAGGGTTATCTCCGAGCAGTACTTC.

The CDR3 here is CASSSSNYGYTF. In DNA, the CDR3 is TGTGCCAGCAGCTCGTCGAACTATGGCTACACCTTC. The chain joins TRBV7-2 to TRBJ1-2; no firm D call. The V gene lost 4 bases and the J gene lost 2 bases, with 5 bases spanning the gap. From germline, CDR1 is SGHTA and CDR2 FQGNSA. There are 12 residues in the CDR3.

The chain employs TRBV7-2 and TRBJ1-4; D unclear. V was clipped by 3 bases and J by 7 bases, with 15 bases between them. The CDR3 length is 15 residues. Germline values: CDR1 SGHTA, CDR2 FQGNSA. The CDR3 here is CASSLRGLASEKLFF. The CDR3 coding sequence is TGTGCCAGCAGCTTGCGGGGTCTAGCTAGTGAAAAACTGTTTTTT.

This chain joins TRBV18 and TRBJ1-6; no clear D gene. V was clipped by 2 bases and J by 7 bases, with 12 bases between them. The germline V gene has CDR1 KGHSH and CDR2 LQKENI. The length of the CDR3 is 15 residues. The CDR3 here is CASSPGQAENSPLHF. The CDR3 region has the DNA TGTGCCAGCTCACCAGGCCAGGCAGAAAATTCACCCCTCCACTTT.

This chain joins TRBV6-5 and TRBJ2-5, with TRBD2 matching over 7 bases. Unmatched junction bases numbered 8, after V lost 5 bases and J lost 5 bases. The CDR3 totals 14 residues. Germline assignment: CDR1 MNHEY and CDR2 SVGAGI. The CDR3 DNA reads TGTGCCAGCAGTACGGGGGGTTCGGATGAGACCCAGTACTTC. It translates to CASSTGGSDETQYF.

V and J are TRBV30 and TRBJ1-2; 9 nucleotides match TRBD1. This CDR3 has 14 amino acids. V was clipped by 0 bases and J by 7 bases; unmatched bases: 6. Germline V gene lookup returns CDR1 GTSNPN and CDR2 SVGIG (reference sequence). The CDR3 protein is CAWSVQGQGTGYTF. The CDR3 DNA follows: TGTGCCTGGAGTGTACAGGGACAGGGTACTGGCTACACCTTC.

This chain links TRBV29-1 with TRBJ2-7, with 8 bases fitting TRBD1. The V gene end was trimmed by 4 bases and the J gene end by 7 bases; junction bases not matched to a gene: 9. The CDR3 extends over 13 amino acids. Germline V gives CDR1 SQVTM, CDR2 ANQGSEA. The CDR3 sequence is CSVGTGSPGEQYF. DNA for the CDR3: TGCAGCGTTGGGACAGGGTCGCCGGGGGAGCAGTACTTC.

V gene TRBV5-1 combines with J gene TRBJ1-4, with 7 bases lining up with TRBD1. Looked up from germline, CDR1 is SGHRS and CDR2 is YFSETQ. The CDR3 extends over 16 amino acids. V shed 0 bases, J shed 12 bases, and the junction held 14 bases outside the gene matches. CDR3 nucleotide sequence: TGCGCCAGCAGCTTGGATGGACGTCAGGGGGTAAGCCAACTGTTTTTT. This gives the protein CASSLDGRQGVSQLFF.

The chain uses TRBV15 and TRBJ1-1, with TRBD1 matching over 8 bases. V was clipped by 5 bases and J by 5 bases; unmatched bases: 10. The CDR3 totals 15 residues. Germline V gene sequence: CDR1 LNHNV, CDR2 YYDKDF (reference sequence). CDR3 loop: CATSVDRGGGTEAFF. CDR3 sequence (DNA): TGTGCCACCAGCGTCGACAGGGGCGGAGGGACTGAAGCTTTCTTT.

This chain links TRBV6-5 with TRBJ2-5, with TRBD1 matching 8 bases. V dropped 1 base and J dropped 5; count of bases not matched to a gene: 9. Germline values: CDR1 MNHEY, CDR2 SVGAGI. CDR3 length: 16 amino acids. The CDR3: CASSYFLSGGAETQYF. CDR3 nucleotides: TGTGCCAGCAGTTACTTTTTGTCAGGGGGCGCGGAGACCCAGTACTTC.

This clone came up a few times. The chain recombines TRBV7-2 with TRBJ2-5, with 8 positions matching TRBD2. The germline gives CDR1 SGHTA, CDR2 FQGNSA. This CDR3 contains 16 residues. V trimming: 0 bases; J trimming: 5 bases; junction bases outside the gene matches: 8. CDR3 residues: CASSLAGGAGGETQYF. Written as DNA, the CDR3 is TGTGCCAGCAGCTTAGCCGGGGGGGCAGGAGGGGAGACCCAGTACTTC.

The J gene is TRBJ1-1, the V gene TRBV5-5, with a weak D call TRBD1 (5 bases). Germline lookup yields CDR1 SGHKS and CDR2 YYEKEE (reference sequence). Between the trimmed V and J ends, which lost 2 bases and 1 base, there was a span of 9 bases. There are 14 residues in the CDR3. The CDR3 bases are TGTGCCAGCAGCTTTGGGGGAGGGAACACTGAAGCTTTCTTT. Its translation is CASSFGGGNTEAFF.

The rearrangement links TRBV6-5 to TRBJ2-1; weak D call: TRBD2 (6 bases). With 1 base removed from V and 6 bases from J, the gap between germline ends came to 10 bases. Germline assignment: CDR1 MNHEY and CDR2 SVGAGI. The CDR3 contains 14 residues. CDR3 DNA sequence: TGTGCCAGCAGTTACTTGGGACTCTTCAATGAGCAGTTCTTC. As protein: CASSYLGLFNEQFF.

Only one count was recorded for this clone. The rearrangement uses TRBV5-6 and TRBJ2-6, with a weak D call TRBD1 (5 bases). The germline V gene has CDR1 SGHDT and CDR2 YYEEEE. This CDR3 is built from 14 residues. Deletions cut 4 bases from V and 0 bases from J, with 5 bases between. CDR3: CASSTGSGANVLTF. The CDR3 coding sequence is TGTGCCAGCAGCACAGGCTCTGGGGCCAACGTCCTGACTTTC. The full variable domain, its missing parts supplied by reference TRBV5-6 and TRBJ2-6, is DAGVTQSPTHLIKTRGQQVTLRCSPKSGHDTVSWYQQALGQGPQFIFQYYEEEERQRGNFPDRFSGHQFPNYSSELNVNALLLGDSALYLCASSTGSGANVLTFGAGSRLTVL.

V usage is TRBV7-9 and J usage is TRBJ2-3; D remains unclear. The CDR3 runs to 12 residues. Germline V gene lookup returns CDR1 SEHNR and CDR2 FQNEAQ (reference sequence). V lost 5 bases and J 6 bases, leaving 9 bases between the germline ends. CDR3 protein: CASSPERDTQYF. CDR3 coding DNA: TGTGCCAGCAGCCCCGAGCGCGATACGCAGTATTTT.

This chain links TRBV6-5 with TRBJ1-2, with 9 nucleotides matching TRBD1. The CDR3 is 15 residues long. Germline CDR1 reads MNHEY; CDR2 reads SVGAGI. With V trimmed by 6 bases and J by 1 base, 6 bases remained unmatched. CDR3 amino acids: CASRGTGIGNYGYTF. CDR3 bases: TGTGCCAGCAGAGGGACAGGGATCGGTAACTATGGCTACACCTTC.

The V gene is TRBV7-7, the J gene TRBJ2-5; tentative D call: TRBD2 (7 bases). This CDR3 has 15 residues. From germline, CDR1 is SSHAT and CDR2 FNYEAQ (reference sequence). V lost 3 bases to trimming and J lost 3 bases, with 14 bases between them. The CDR3, as DNA: TGTGCCAGCAGCTTCGGGGGGCGCTCCGAAGAGACCCAGTACTTC. Translating gives CASSFGGRSEETQYF.

This clone was detected a few times. The rearrangement joins TRBV5-1 to TRBJ1-6; 7 bases align to TRBD1. Germline V gene data show CDR1 as SGHRS and CDR2 as YFSETQ. The CDR3 extends over 15 amino acids. The V gene end was trimmed by 1 base and the J gene end by 6 bases; junction bases not matched to a gene: 4. This chain's CDR3 is CASSLSRDSNSPLHF. For the CDR3, the DNA is TGCGCCAGCAGCTTGTCCCGGGACAGTAATTCACCCCTCCACTTT.

This clone was observed a handful of times. The genes are TRBV7-2 and TRBJ2-1; D is undetermined. Trimming cost V 4 bases and J 3 bases, with 7 bases left between them. Germline CDR1 SGHTA, CDR2 FQGNSA. This CDR3 is built from 13 residues. Here the CDR3 DNA reads TGTGCCAGCAGCTCCCCCAGCTACAATGAGCAGTTCTTC. It encodes CASSSPSYNEQFF.

Note on this clone: Other DNA sequences in this specimen translate into the identical CDR3. The chain links TRBV30 to TRBJ1-6; no clear D gene. Germline CDR1 reads GTSNPN; CDR2 reads SVGIG (reference sequence). The ends were cut back, 4 bases at V and 3 bases at J, with 10 bases in the middle. The CDR3 sequence is 14 residues long. The CDR3 reads CAWTETRYNSPLHF. CDR3 bases: TGTGCCTGGACTGAGACTCGCTATAATTCACCCCTCCACTTT.

Comments on this clone: Other DNA variants within this sample encode the same CDR3. V is TRBV5-4 and J is TRBJ2-3; D call uncertain. This CDR3 has 13 amino acids. Trimming shortened V by 0 bases and J by 3 bases, and 5 bases separated the two germline ends. Germline lookup yields CDR1 SGHNT and CDR2 YYREEE (reference sequence). CDR3 DNA: TGTGCCAGCAGCTTGGCCGGGACAGATACGCAGTATTTT. This translates into CASSLAGTDTQYF.

The chain links TRBV19 to TRBJ2-7; 7 nucleotides align to TRBD2. The V and J ends lost 5 bases and 6 bases, in that order; junction bases with no gene match: 7. Germline V gives CDR1 LNHDA, CDR2 SQIVND (reference sequence). The CDR3 contains 13 residues. CDR3 loop: CASSLTSRLEQYF. The CDR3 nucleotides read TGTGCCAGTAGTTTGACTAGCCGACTCGAGCAGTACTTC.